This TCR beta chain originates from a study of blood T cell repertoires in COVID-19. Across the whole study: Material from acute and convalescent COVID-19 was sourced from the United States, Italy and Spain. Sources were T cells, B-cell-depleted T cells, or PBMCs; the material itself was cDNA or gDNA.

In the original processing: From reference gene primer amplification, estimates of nucleated cell counts were derived. The method was immunoSEQ multiplex PCR; TCRdb's version includes in-frame clones alone and lacks a portion of them. V, J and clone size are taken as reported in that table, and D and trimming were inferred from the DNA itself. The sample holds about 99,000 clones, approximately 90% seen once. V was pared by 2 bases and J by 1 base, with 14 bases between. Germline values: CDR1 SGHTA, CDR2 FQGNSA. This CDR3 has 16 residues. Sequencing was carried out using peripheral blood. The V call is TRBV7-2, the J call TRBJ2-5; D perhaps matches TRBD1 (7 bases). The clonotype comes from a man over 45 in a cohort sampled during active COVID-19. CDR3 sequence (DNA): TGTGCCAGCAGCTTATCCGCAGGGGGAGGCCAAGAGACCCAGTACTTC. This sequence encodes CASSLSAGGGQETQYF.